The 13 T cell receptor beta chains reported below all come from one sample, sequenced in a study of OX40 agonist ivuxolimab in advanced cancers. Generated by immunoSEQ multiplex PCR, the TCRdb table keeps only in-frame clones and is missing some. The table includes tens of thousands of clones, 85% to 90% detected once. Sequenced here: CD4+ or CD8+ T cells sorted from blood, sampled in a trial of the OX40 agonist ivuxolimab. The receptors shown here come from an adult with an advanced solid tumor such as melanoma, head and neck, liver or kidney cancer.

V and J are TRBV28 and TRBJ2-7; TRBD1 aligns across 8 bases. Germline CDR1 reads MDHEN; CDR2 reads SYDVKM. The CDR3 consists of 15 residues. The J segment lost 2 bases and the V segment lost 11 bases, leaving 14 bases of the junction unmatched. The CDR3 here is CAGGSGGAPAYEQYF. The CDR3 nucleotides are TGTGCCGGGGGTTCAGGGGGCGCACCTGCCTACGAGCAGTACTTC.

The count of this clone is one. The chain recombines TRBV4-1 with TRBJ1-5; unclear D gene. The CDR3 contains 18 residues. Germline CDR1 reads MGHRA; CDR2 reads YSYEKL. Trimming took 2 bases from V and 4 from J, leaving 21 bases between them. For the CDR3, the DNA is TGCGCCAGCAGCCAACCGGCCGGTAGTGACTCACGGAATCAGCCCCAGCATTTT. It yields the protein CASSQPAGSDSRNQPQHF.

In this sample, this clone turned up once. The rearrangement links TRBV27 to TRBJ2-1; 11 nucleotides align to TRBD2. Losses at the gene ends were 5 bases for V and 4 bases for J; bases not matched to a gene: 10. Germline lookup yields CDR1 MNHEY and CDR2 SMNVEV (reference sequence). The CDR3 is 17 amino acids. This CDR3 is CASSQTMGLADYNEQFF. As DNA, the CDR3 is TGTGCCAGCAGTCAAACTATGGGACTAGCGGATTACAATGAGCAGTTCTTC.

The chain joins TRBV28 to TRBJ1-3; D remains unclear. V dropped 6 bases and J dropped 4 bases, with 13 bases sitting between them. The CDR3 is made up of 14 amino acids. Germline V gene sequence: CDR1 MDHEN, CDR2 SYDVKM. The CDR3 DNA follows: TGTGCCAGCAGCCTATCCTACCCAGGAAACACCATATATTTT. Translated: CASSLSYPGNTIYF.

The genes are TRBV21-1 and TRBJ2-3; TRBD1 is taken as the D call from the table, unchecked against the DNA. TRBV21-1 is shown as a pseudogene. The CDR3 sequence is 15 residues long. CDR3 protein: CASREDRGVTDTQYF. Here the CDR3 DNA reads TGTGCCAGCAGGGAGGACAGGGGGGTGACAGATACGCAGTATTTT.

The CDR3, as DNA: TGTGCCTGGAGGGCCCGGGGAGGAAATAGCAATCAGCCCCAGCATTTT. It specifies CAWRARGGNSNQPQHF. The chain uses TRBV30 and TRBJ1-5; unclear D gene. Germline CDR1 and CDR2: GTSNPN and SVGIG (reference sequence). V was trimmed by 3 bases and J by 0 bases, leaving 15 bases between them. The CDR3 has 16 residues.

V is TRBV10-3 and J is TRBJ1-2; a possible D gene is TRBD1 (6 bases). The CDR3 spans 15 residues. Trimming stripped 9 bases from V and 5 bases from J, with 22 bases between. The germline V gene encodes CDR1 ENHRY and CDR2 SYGVKD. DNA for the CDR3: TGTGCCATTCGGACAGCTAGATCATCGGATTATGGCTACACCTTC. Translated, it gives CAIRTARSSDYGYTF.

The rearrangement links TRBV6-6 to TRBJ2-2, with D perhaps TRBD1 or TRBD2 (6 bases each). The CDR3 totals 15 residues. Germline CDR1 and CDR2: MNHNY and SVGAGI (reference sequence). Between the trimmed V and J ends, which lost 7 bases and 5 bases, there was a span of 17 bases. The CDR3 loop is CASTPTGARTGELFF. The CDR3 region has the DNA TGTGCCAGCACTCCTACGGGGGCGAGAACCGGGGAGCTGTTTTTT.

A single count supports this clone. At the DNA level, this CDR3 is encoded by other sequences in the same sample as well. The chain uses TRBV7-2 and TRBJ2-5, with no clear D. V was trimmed by 5 bases and J by 5 bases, leaving 6 bases between them. CDR1 is SGHTA, CDR2 FQGNSA, per germline. This CDR3 is built from 11 residues. CDR3 sequence: CASSPLETQYF. The CDR3 region has the DNA TGTGCCAGCAGCCCCTTGGAGACCCAGTACTTC. The full variable domain, with the rest looked up from reference TRBV7-2 and TRBJ2-5, is GAGVSQSPSNKVTEKGKDVELRCDPISGHTALYWYRQSLGQGLEFLIYFQGNSAPDKSGLPSDRFSAERTGGSVSTLTIQRTQQEDSAVYLCASSPLETQYFGPGTRLLVL.

The chain couples TRBV29-1 to TRBJ2-3, with 10 bases fitting TRBD2. Losses at the gene ends were 4 bases for V and 3 bases for J; bases not matched to a gene: 7. The germline V gene has CDR1 SQVTM and CDR2 ANQGSEA. This CDR3 has 15 residues. CDR3: CSVVRAGGPTDTQYF. The CDR3 nucleotides read TGCAGCGTTGTTAGAGCGGGAGGGCCGACAGATACGCAGTATTTT.

The chain couples TRBV19 to TRBJ2-2; 8 positions match TRBD1. CDR3 length: 15 residues. J gave up 4 bases and V 2 bases, and 3 bases lay outside the gene matches. Per the germline V gene, CDR1 is LNHDA and CDR2 is SQIVND (reference sequence). DNA of the CDR3: TGTGCCAGTAGTATACGGACAGGGACCACCGGGGAGCTGTTTTTT. Its translation: CASSIRTGTTGELFF.

The chain couples TRBV10-3 to TRBJ1-1; no definite D call. This CDR3 region has 13 residues. CDR1 is ENHRY, CDR2 SYGVKD, per germline. V was trimmed by 4 bases and J by 3 bases, leaving 9 bases between them. CDR3 sequence: CAISVKEDTEAFF. Written as DNA, the CDR3 is TGTGCCATCAGTGTTAAGGAGGACACTGAAGCTTTCTTT.

This sequence joins TRBV5-6 and TRBJ1-3, with D tentatively TRBD1 (6 bases). Germline CDR1 is SGHDT and CDR2 is YYEEEE. The CDR3 spans 15 residues. V lost 3 bases and J 5 bases, leaving 15 bases between the germline ends. The CDR3 protein is CASSSRTVKRNTIYF. CDR3 nucleotide sequence: TGTGCCAGCAGCTCCCGGACAGTAAAGAGAAACACCATATATTTT.